Below are 31 T cell receptor beta chains sequenced from a single sample in a study of blood T cells in healthy people across ages. The use of a sample-barcoded 5' primer and a J-beta primer mix characterized a second PCR of roughly 6 to 11 cycles. TCRdb processed the 5' RACE reads anew with MiXCR; each CDR3 protein has one entry. This table has 550,000 to 750,000 distinct CDR3 sequences, around 21% appearing once. The sample consisted of blood. The receptors here all came from a man aged 70-80 years in good health.

At least ten counts were recorded for this clonotype. The rearrangement uses TRBV4-3 and TRBJ2-1; the match to TRBD2 covers 9 bases. J gave up 7 bases and V 4 bases, and 11 bases lay outside the gene matches. Germline V lookup: CDR1 LGHNA, CDR2 YSLEER. The CDR3 has 16 amino acids. The DNA of the CDR3 is TGCGCCAGCAGCCCCGATAGCGGGAGCTTTAGGAATGAGCAGTTCTTC. This gives the protein CASSPDSGSFRNEQFF.

This chain uses TRBV29-1 with TRBJ2-6; D uncertain. Germline V gene data show CDR1 as SQVTM and CDR2 as ANQGSEA. The CDR3 length is 14 residues. Trimming pared 5 bases from V and 0 bases from J, leaving 8 bases between. The CDR3 DNA reads as TGCAGCGTTCCAACTTACTCTGGGGCCAACGTCCTGACTTTC. Its protein product is CSVPTYSGANVLTF.

This clonotype has just a few counts. The genes are TRBV5-6 and TRBJ2-7, with unresolved D. This CDR3 comprises 13 residues. Looked up from germline, CDR1 is SGHDT and CDR2 is YYEEEE. V shed 2 bases and J shed 3 bases, with 9 bases lying between them. The CDR3 loop reads CASSFVQIYEQYF. The CDR3 coding sequence is TGTGCCAGCAGCTTTGTACAGATCTACGAGCAGTACTTC.

There are a few counts of this clonotype. V is TRBV10-3 and J is TRBJ2-5, with 10 positions matching TRBD1. Germline assignment: CDR1 ENHRY and CDR2 SYGVKD. Losses at the gene ends were 8 bases for V and 4 bases for J; bases not matched to a gene: 7. CDR3 length: 14 amino acids. CDR3 sequence (DNA): TGTGCCATCGGGGGACAGGGGAACTCAGAGACCCAGTACTTC. Translated: CAIGGQGNSETQYF.

The table lists this clonotype with a few counts. The rearrangement links TRBV4-1 to TRBJ2-3; D gene unclear. Trimming took off 1 base at V and 7 bases at J, with 6 bases between the two ends. Germline-derived CDR1 and CDR2 are MGHRA and YSYEKL. This CDR3 has 12 residues. The CDR3 bases are TGCGCCAGCAGCCAAGTCCGGCATACGCAGTATTTT. Amino acids: CASSQVRHTQYF.

V gene TRBV12-3 or TRBV12-4 combines with J gene TRBJ1-1; 7 positions agree with TRBD1. Trimming at V came to 6 bases and at J to 1 base, leaving 5 bases not matched to a gene. This CDR3 is built from 14 residues. The CDR3 sequence: CASRLTGSNTEAFF. CDR3 nucleotides: TGTGCCAGCAGGTTGACAGGGTCGAACACTGAAGCTTTCTTT.

The CDR3 DNA is TGTGCCAGCAACCTTGAGGGGGGATACACTGAAGCTTTCTTT. It translates to CASNLEGGYTEAFF. The chain carries TRBV28 and TRBJ1-1; D is perhaps TRBD1 (6 bases). V lost 7 bases and J lost 3, with 15 bases in between. The CDR3 covers 14 residues. Germline V gene sequence: CDR1 MDHEN, CDR2 SYDVKM.

CDR3 amino acids: CASSQARPVNTEAFF. CDR3 bases: TGCGCCAGCAGCCAGGCCAGGCCCGTGAACACTGAAGCTTTCTTT. This sequence joins TRBV4-1 and TRBJ1-1; no definite D call. The CDR3 runs to 15 residues. V was trimmed by 3 bases and J by 0 bases, leaving 11 bases between them. CDR1 MGHRA and CDR2 YSYEKL come from the germline V gene.

This clonotype was counted between two and nine times. J is TRBJ2-3 and V is TRBV6-6; D not resolved. CDR1 is MNHNY, CDR2 SVGAGI, per germline (reference sequence). There are 15 residues in the CDR3. V was shortened by 0 bases and J by 6 bases, with 13 bases between the two germline ends. In nucleotides, the CDR3 is TGTGCCAGCAGTTACTCCGTCCCCCGCGCGGATACGCAGTATTTT. This codes for CASSYSVPRADTQYF.

This clonotype has only a few counts. The chain carries TRBV6-5 and TRBJ2-6, with 10 bases matching TRBD1. The V gene end was trimmed by 1 base and the J gene end by 2 bases; junction bases not matched to a gene: 2. Germline CDR1 is MNHEY and CDR2 is SVGAGI. The CDR3 consists of 17 residues. The CDR3 protein is CASSYWDRGPGANVLTF. CDR3 coding DNA: TGTGCCAGCAGTTACTGGGACAGGGGTCCTGGGGCCAACGTCCTGACTTTC.

The chain carries TRBV29-1 and TRBJ1-4; D is possibly TRBD1 (5 bases). V was shortened by 4 bases and J by 4 bases, with 10 bases between the two germline ends. This CDR3 has 13 amino acids. Germline CDR1 and CDR2: SQVTM and ANQGSEA. The chain's CDR3 is CSVAGQFNEKLFF. In nucleotides, the CDR3 is TGCAGCGTTGCAGGGCAGTTTAATGAAAAACTGTTTTTT.

V and J are TRBV5-4 and TRBJ2-1; 12 nucleotides match TRBD2. Germline lookup yields CDR1 SGHNT and CDR2 YYREEE (reference sequence). V lost 0 bases and J lost 6; bases outside the gene matches: 4. The CDR3 sequence is 16 residues long. The CDR3 bases are TGTGCCAGCAGCTTGGACCCTAGCGGGAGGGGCAATGAGCAGTTCTTC. As protein: CASSLDPSGRGNEQFF.

Worth noting for this clonotype: The junction differs from germline at one of its ends, possibly a read error. The J gene is TRBJ2-3, the V gene TRBV6-2 or TRBV6-3; D is possibly TRBD2 (5 bases). CDR1 and CDR2 from the germline V gene are MNHEY and SVGEGT. This CDR3 has 15 residues. This CDR3 reads CASRARDRVIDKQYF. The CDR3 coding sequence is TGTGCCAGCAGGGCCCGGGATAGAGTTATAGATAAGCAGTATTTT.

The CDR3 protein is CASSQGGRSGLQYF. The DNA of the CDR3 is TGCGCCAGCAGCCAAGGTGGGAGATCGGGACTTCAGTACTTC. V gene TRBV4-1 combines with J gene TRBJ2-4; D tentatively reads TRBD1 or TRBD2 (5 bases each). The CDR3 length is 14 residues. V lost 1 base to trimming and J lost 11 bases, with 15 bases between them. Germline V gene sequence: CDR1 MGHRA, CDR2 YSYEKL.

CDR3 protein: CASSSYPLAGGPTYEQYF. CDR3 in DNA: TGTGCCAGCAGTTCTTACCCACTAGCGGGAGGGCCAACCTACGAGCAGTACTTC. The chain employs TRBV12-3 or TRBV12-4 and TRBJ2-7, with 13 bases that match TRBD2. V lost 4 bases, J lost 2 bases, and 11 bases stayed unmatched. This CDR3 contains 18 residues.

This clonotype was counted between two and nine times. The J gene is TRBJ1-1, the V gene TRBV5-1; a possible D gene is TRBD1 (5 bases). The CDR3 spans 16 residues. Germline V gene data show CDR1 as SGHRS and CDR2 as YFSETQ. V lost 4 bases, J lost 0 bases, and 16 bases lay in between. In DNA form, the CDR3 reads TGCGCCAGCAGCCCCGGGACGGTGGAATTGAACACTGAAGCTTTCTTT. This translates into CASSPGTVELNTEAFF.

The chain joins TRBV7-9 to TRBJ2-1, with D possibly matching TRBD1 (5 bases). The CDR3 runs 16 residues. The germline V and J ends were trimmed by 5 bases and 6 bases, with 20 bases remaining between them. Germline assignment: CDR1 SEHNR and CDR2 FQNEAQ (reference sequence). The CDR3 loop reads CASSPQVFRGRNEQFF. In nucleotides, the CDR3 is TGTGCCAGCAGCCCACAGGTTTTTAGAGGACGCAATGAGCAGTTCTTC.

Note on this clonotype: One end of the junction varies from germline; a read error may be responsible. The chain links TRBV6-6 to TRBJ1-2, with D maybe TRBD1 (6 bases). The germline V gene has CDR1 MNHNY and CDR2 SVGAGI (reference sequence). The CDR3 runs 12 residues. The CDR3 region is CASSSNRDGYTF. CDR3 in DNA: TGTGCCAGCAGTTCCAACAGGGATGGTTACACCTTC.

This clonotype was seen many times. The V and J genes are TRBV5-1 and TRBJ2-5; tentative D call: TRBD1 (6 bases). Germline assignment: CDR1 SGHRS and CDR2 YFSETQ. The CDR3 spans 14 residues. With 1 base removed from V and 4 bases from J, the gap between germline ends came to 11 bases. In DNA form, the CDR3 reads TGCGCCAGCAGCTTGTTTCGGACAGTAGAGACCCAGTACTTC. This sequence encodes CASSLFRTVETQYF.

This clonotype was found a few times. The chain employs TRBV5-1 and TRBJ1-2; 8 nucleotides align to TRBD1. The CDR3 runs to 14 residues. J lost 6 bases, V lost 4 bases, and 8 bases had no gene match. Germline loops: CDR1 SGHRS, CDR2 YFSETQ. The CDR3 is CASSPGQGFDGYTF. For the CDR3, the DNA is TGCGCCAGCAGCCCAGGACAGGGCTTTGATGGCTACACCTTC.

This chain joins TRBV12-5 and TRBJ2-5; either TRBD1 or TRBD2 may fit D (5 bases each). The J call is in doubt because the DNA end fits TRBJ2-1 better. In germline, CDR1 is LGHNT, CDR2 FRNRAP. This CDR3 region has 13 residues. The CDR3 nucleotides are TGTGCTAGTGGTTCCCTGAGGGGCCATGAGCAGTTCTTC. This translates into CASGSLRGHEQFF.

This clonotype came up a few times. This chain connects TRBV11-2 to TRBJ1-1; D is unclear. Germline V gene data show CDR1 as SGHAT and CDR2 as FQNNGV. The CDR3 is made up of 12 amino acids. Trimming pared 0 bases from V and 6 bases from J, leaving 5 bases between. CDR3 protein: CASSLEGPEAFF. In DNA form, the CDR3 reads TGTGCCAGCAGCTTAGAAGGTCCTGAAGCTTTCTTT. Filled out from reference TRBV11-2 and TRBJ1-1, the complete variable domain reads EAGVAQSPRYKIIEKRQSVAFWCNPISGHATLYWYQQILGQGPKLLIQFQNNGVVDDSQLPKDRFSAERLKGVDSTLKIQPAKLEDSAVYLCASSLEGPEAFFGQGTRLTVV.

A remark on this clonotype: A much larger clonotype is one base distant, so this may be a read error. This chain links TRBV7-9 with TRBJ1-2; D is unclear. V lost 3 bases to trimming and J lost 7 bases, with 6 bases between them. Germline assignment: CDR1 SEHNR and CDR2 FQNEAQ (reference sequence). The CDR3 is 11 amino acids. Written as DNA, the CDR3 is TGTGCCAGCAGCTTCCCCTCTGGCTACACCTTC. Protein product: CASSFPSGYTF.

This clonotype was observed a handful of times. The chain employs TRBV6-2 or TRBV6-3 and TRBJ2-5; 11 nucleotides line up with TRBD2. The DNA end is a closer match to TRBJ2-1, so the J assignment may be wrong. The CDR3 runs to 17 residues. Germline V gene lookup returns CDR1 MNHEY and CDR2 SVGEGT. The CDR3: CASSYPITSGSRDEQFF. The CDR3 DNA follows: TGTGCCAGCAGTTACCCCATTACTAGCGGGAGTAGGGATGAGCAGTTCTTC.

This clonotype showed up just a few times. This chain links TRBV11-2 with TRBJ2-3; D possibly corresponds to TRBD2 (6 bases). Germline V gives CDR1 SGHAT, CDR2 FQNNGV. Trimming removed 4 bases from V and 6 bases from J, with 11 bases in between. The CDR3 runs to 13 residues. The CDR3 bases are TGTGCCAGCAGCTCCGCGGCGGGGGATACGCAGTATTTT. Residues: CASSSAAGDTQYF.

As to this clonotype: An end of the junction does not agree with germline; a read error may underlie this. V gene TRBV9 combines with J gene TRBJ2-3; no reliable D call. The CDR3 consists of 13 residues. CDR1 SGDLS and CDR2 YYNGEE come from the germline V gene. CDR3 nucleotide sequence: TGTGCCAGCAGCGCCCCCTCTCCAGATACGCGGTATTTT. Its translation is CASSAPSPDTRYF. Using reference TRBV9 and TRBJ2-3 for the parts outside the CDR3, the full variable domain is DSGVTQTPKHLITATGQRVTLRCSPRSGDLSVYWYQQSLDQGLQFLIQYYNGEERAKGNILERFSAQQFPDLHSELNLSSLELGDSALYFCASSAPSPDTRYFGPGTRLTVL.

There are a few counts of this clonotype. The chain has TRBV6-5 and TRBJ2-4; D may be TRBD2 (5 bases). Looked up from germline, CDR1 is MNHEY and CDR2 is SVGAGI. The CDR3 sequence is 15 residues long. V was cut by 9 bases and J by 0 bases, with 15 bases left in between. The DNA for the CDR3 is TGTGCCAGTAGCGCTTCTATCTTAGCCAAAAACATTCAGTACTTC. This sequence encodes CASSASILAKNIQYF.

The rearrangement uses TRBV20-1 and TRBJ1-1; D is perhaps TRBD1 (5 bases). Looked up from germline, CDR1 is DFQATT and CDR2 is SNEGSKA (reference sequence). Trimming took off 2 bases at V and 0 bases at J, with 13 bases between the two ends. The CDR3 extends over 15 amino acids. As DNA, the CDR3 is TGCAGTGCTAGAACGTCCGGGACGGTGAACACTGAAGCTTTCTTT. It codes for CSARTSGTVNTEAFF.

The chain combines TRBV5-1 with TRBJ2-1; D perhaps matches TRBD2 (6 bases). Germline V gene data show CDR1 as SGHRS and CDR2 as YFSETQ. The CDR3 has 15 amino acids. V was pared by 4 bases and J by 0 bases, with 11 bases between. CDR3 amino acids: CASSNRDSSYNEQFF. The CDR3 coding sequence is TGCGCCAGCAGCAACCGGGACTCCTCCTACAATGAGCAGTTCTTC.

The chain employs TRBV30 and TRBJ1-5; tentative D call: TRBD1 (5 bases). The CDR3 runs 16 residues. From germline, CDR1 is GTSNPN and CDR2 SVGIG (reference sequence). Trimming removed 0 bases at V and 1 base at J, with 13 bases between. The CDR3 is CAWSVTGRDSNQPQHF. Here the CDR3 DNA reads TGTGCCTGGAGTGTCACGGGCAGGGACAGCAATCAGCCCCAGCATTTT.

V gene TRBV4-1 combines with J gene TRBJ2-1, with D uncertain. The germline gives CDR1 MGHRA, CDR2 YSYEKL. There are 16 residues in the CDR3. V lost 0 bases and J lost 1, with 10 bases in between. In DNA form, the CDR3 reads TGCGCCAGCAGCCAAGATCCTCCCTCTTCCTACAATGAGCAGTTCTTC. The encoded protein is CASSQDPPSSYNEQFF.